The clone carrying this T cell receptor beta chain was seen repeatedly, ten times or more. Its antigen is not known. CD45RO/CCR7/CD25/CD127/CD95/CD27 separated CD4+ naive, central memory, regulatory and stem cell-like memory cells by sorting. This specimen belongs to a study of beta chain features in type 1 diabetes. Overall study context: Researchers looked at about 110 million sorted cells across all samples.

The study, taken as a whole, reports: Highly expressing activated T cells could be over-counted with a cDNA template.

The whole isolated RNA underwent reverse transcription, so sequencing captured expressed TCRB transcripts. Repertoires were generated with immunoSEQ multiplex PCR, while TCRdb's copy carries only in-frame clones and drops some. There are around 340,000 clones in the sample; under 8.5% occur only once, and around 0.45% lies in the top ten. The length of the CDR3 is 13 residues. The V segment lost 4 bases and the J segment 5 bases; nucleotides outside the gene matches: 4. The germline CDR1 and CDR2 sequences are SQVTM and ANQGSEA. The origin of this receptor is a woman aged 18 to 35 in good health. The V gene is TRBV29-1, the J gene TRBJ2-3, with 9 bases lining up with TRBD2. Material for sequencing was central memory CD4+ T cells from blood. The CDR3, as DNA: TGCAGCGTTGCGGGACTAGCCCAAGATACGCAGTATTTT. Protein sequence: CSVAGLAQDTQYF.